Detailed here is one T cell receptor (beta chain). The data originate from a study of T cells expressing NK-cell markers. TCRdb re-called the 5' RACE reads and shows each CDR3 protein once, DNA omitted. The listing contains roughly 160,000 distinct CDR3 sequences. The CDR3 consists of 14 residues. Per the germline V gene, CDR1 is SGHKS and CDR2 is YYEKEE (reference sequence). This receptor was obtained from a woman between 18 and 75 years old in good health. What was sequenced was blood T cells: a sorted CD56 or NKG2C T cell subset, CD4+ or CD8+ T cells, or bulk PBMC T cells (not recorded which). The V gene is TRBV5-5, the J gene TRBJ2-3; TCRdb returns TRBD2, unconfirmable since there is no DNA. The CDR3 loop reads CASTRGTSGDTQYF.